This T cell receptor beta chain came from a study of T cell responses to AZD1222 COVID-19 vaccine listed by TCRdb under 2021. Regarding the complete study: TCR sequencing covered 233 trial participants: 207 given two doses of AZD1222 and 26 given two doses of MenACWY control vaccine. Trial participants were enrolled by age into subgroups of 18-55, 56-69 and 70-plus years, and around 150, 28 and 57 TCR-sequenced participants, respectively, were included in these subgroups. What the authors observed across the whole study: Nearly half of unique spike-specific TCRs reportedly recognized epitopes outside regions mutated in the B.1.351 and B.1.1.7 variants. Spike-specific TCR breadth and depth rose significantly after two AZD1222 doses compared with day 0 and with MenACWY recipients. Vaccine-associated CD4 TCRs spanned the whole spike protein, with dominant responses in regions 160-218 and 743-854. Most participants were white British and females outnumbered males, and the authors suggested that clonal diversity may have been underestimated. Conclusions about previously exposed vaccinees are limited because only a handful of AZD1222 recipients were SARS-CoV-2 seropositive at baseline. No day 14 peak-response samples were available, so repertoires were characterized only after the peak T cell response. The 56-69-year group was small, and its depth increase did not reach significance, likely because of low power.

V is clipped by 8 bases and J by 5 bases, and the sequence between their germline boundaries is 10 bases long. The CDR3 numbers 13 residues from cysteine through phenylalanine. The DNA shown is the 39-base CDR3, in frame from base 1. As encoded in the germline V gene (reference sequence), CDR1 is LNHDA while CDR2 is SQIVND. With regard to this clone: No cognate antigen has been identified for it. Base qualities are not at hand, and no much larger clone is one base apart.

The CDR3 regions of human TCRbeta chains were subjected to immunosequencing. The authors processed their data as follows. Repertoire TCRs were checked for matches against a reference library of SARS-CoV-2-specific TCRs that had been generated using the MIRA antigen-specificity platform. Breadth meant the fraction of unique TCRs that were SARS-CoV-2-associated, whereas depth meant the fraction of total T cells that were SARS-CoV-2-associated. Using the MIRA data, each spike-specific TCR was assigned both to the spike region to which the TCR was reactive and to a CD4 or CD8 class. Log10-transformed breadth and depth values were compared by one-way ANOVA with Sidak's multiple comparisons tests. This is the immuneACCESS table as TCRdb keeps it, with only in-frame sequences that have V and J called. A part of the clones is gone; compared with another copy, unresolved V genes explain less than half, and the rest is unexplained. Clone size and the V and J calls come from that table; the DNA yielded D and trimming. The sample table shows 90,000 to 150,000 clones, and about nine tenths are seen once. Of the sample, just over 2.5% is held by the ten largest clones.

The time point label for this specimen denotes: about 28 days (+/-7) after the second vaccine dose. AZD1222 recipients with second doses at about 4 weeks or about 12 weeks were pooled, because spike-specific TCR depth and breadth did not differ between schedules. The vaccinee samples were drawn from two UK trials, COV001 and COV002, one of which was a single-blind randomized controlled phase 2/3 trial testing AZD1222 (ChAdOx1 nCoV-19) in healthy adults. Trial participant PBMC samples were collected at day 0 and day 28 after the second dose for TCRbeta chain sequencing. Sequencing was performed on peripheral blood, taken 28 days after the second AZD1222 dose. The sequence links TRBV19 to TRBJ1-6; a tentative D call is TRBD1 (5 bases match). This sequence was found in an adult who received the AZD1222 COVID-19 vaccine. The CDR3 protein sequence reads: CASSRDDNSPLHF. The base sequence is TGTGCCAGTTCGCGGGACGATAATTCACCCCTCCACTTT.